What follows are 20 T cell receptor beta chains derived from one specimen sequenced in a study of shared clonotypes between healthy human individuals. Method: immunoSEQ multiplex PCR; TCRdb's copy keeps in-frame clones and lacks some. The sample consists of around 1.4 million clones, just under 99% of them appearing once. The source material was naive CD4+ T cells sorted from blood. Subset reported: CD45RA+ positively selected. These receptors were collected from a young man in good health.

The rearrangement links TRBV7-3 to TRBJ2-5; D might be TRBD2 (5 bases). Germline CDR1 and CDR2: SGHTA and FQGTGA. With 3 bases removed from V and 1 base from J, the gap between germline ends came to 12 bases. This CDR3 region has 15 residues. In DNA, the CDR3 is TGTGCCAGCAGCTTCACATCGGGGATCCAAGAGACCCAGTACTTC. Protein: CASSFTSGIQETQYF.

This chain connects TRBV5-5 to TRBJ2-1, with D unclear. Germline V gene lookup returns CDR1 SGHKS and CDR2 YYEKEE (reference sequence). The CDR3 is made up of 14 amino acids. V gave up 0 bases and J gave up 7 bases, with 11 bases separating them. CDR3 coding DNA: TGTGCCAGCAGCTTGGGGGTTAGTGGAAATGAGCAGTTCTTC. The encoded protein is CASSLGVSGNEQFF.

CDR3 protein: CASRSTGGITGELFF. The CDR3 DNA is TGTGCCAGTAGGAGTACAGGGGGGATAACCGGGGAGCTGTTTTTT. The chain has TRBV19 and TRBJ2-2; 8 positions match TRBD1. The CDR3 runs to 15 residues. Trimming cost V 6 bases and J 5 bases; bases outside gene matches: 8. In germline, CDR1 is LNHDA, CDR2 SQIVND (reference sequence).

The V call is TRBV7-9, the J call TRBJ1-5; D is unclear. The V gene lost 2 bases and the J gene lost 4 bases, with 18 bases spanning the gap. The CDR3 consists of 17 residues. The germline V gene encodes CDR1 SEHNR and CDR2 FQNEAQ (reference sequence). This CDR3 is CASSLLGPGAENQPQHF. The CDR3 nucleotides read TGTGCCAGCAGCTTATTAGGTCCAGGCGCAGAAAATCAGCCCCAGCATTTT.

This sequence joins TRBV7-2 and TRBJ2-3; 7 bases are a match to TRBD2. Per germline, CDR1 SGHTA and CDR2 FQGNSA. The CDR3 runs to 16 residues. V shed 5 bases and J 5 bases; nucleotides not matched to a gene: 13. The CDR3 loop is CASSRDVGRAGDTQYF. CDR3 DNA sequence: TGTGCCAGCAGCCGAGATGTGGGGAGGGCCGGAGATACGCAGTATTTT.

The chain combines TRBV28 with TRBJ2-7; unclear D gene. Germline assignment: CDR1 MDHEN and CDR2 SYDVKM. The CDR3 extends over 14 amino acids. V was clipped by 3 bases and J by 2 bases, with 11 bases between them. This chain's CDR3 is CASSFSILTYEQYF. The CDR3 nucleotides are TGTGCCAGCAGTTTTTCAATACTAACCTACGAGCAGTACTTC.

The J gene is TRBJ2-7, the V gene TRBV12-2; TRBD1 is taken as the D call from the table, unchecked against the DNA. TRBV12-2 corresponds to a pseudogene. The CDR3 spans 15 residues. This chain's CDR3 is CASRLEGTGFYEQYF. CDR3 sequence (DNA): TGTGCAAGTCGCTTAGAAGGGACAGGATTTTACGAGCAGTACTTC.

V usage is TRBV14 and J usage is TRBJ2-1; 13 positions match TRBD2. Germline trimming cut 2 bases from V and 0 bases from J; bases unmatched to any gene: 1. The CDR3 is 17 amino acids. Germline V gene lookup returns CDR1 SGHDN and CDR2 FVKESK. CDR3 loop: CASSQTSGRGSYNEQFF. DNA for the CDR3: TGTGCCAGCAGCCAAACTAGCGGGAGGGGCTCCTACAATGAGCAGTTCTTC.

Worth noting for this clone: Within the sample, other DNA sequences also encode this same CDR3. The chain carries TRBV18 and TRBJ2-1; D possibly corresponds to TRBD1 (5 bases). Germline V gene lookup returns CDR1 KGHSH and CDR2 LQKENI. The V and J ends lost 6 bases and 3 bases respectively, with 9 bases between them. The CDR3 has 13 residues. The CDR3 sequence: CASSRDSYNEQFF. Written as DNA, the CDR3 is TGTGCCAGCTCTCGAGACAGCTACAATGAGCAGTTCTTC.

This rearrangement joins TRBV7-2 to TRBJ2-3, with unresolved D. Trimming removed 4 bases at V and 7 bases at J, with 9 bases between. The CDR3 is 12 amino acids. Per the germline V gene, CDR1 is SGHTA and CDR2 is FQGNSA. CDR3 sequence reads: CASSSTRNTQYF. CDR3 bases: TGTGCCAGCAGCTCGACGAGAAATACGCAGTATTTT.

The chain employs TRBV5-1 and TRBJ2-7; a weak D match, TRBD2 (6 bases). The V gene lost 0 bases and the J gene lost 3 bases, with 13 bases spanning the gap. The CDR3 loop spans 15 amino acids. CDR1 is SGHRS, CDR2 YFSETQ, per germline. The CDR3 region is CASSLAGGFIYEQYF. CDR3 coding DNA: TGCGCCAGCAGCTTGGCTGGAGGGTTTATCTACGAGCAGTACTTC. Using reference TRBV5-1 and TRBJ2-7 for the parts outside the CDR3, the full variable domain is KAGVTQTPRYLIKTRGQQVTLSCSPISGHRSVSWYQQTPGQGLQFLFEYFSETQRNKGNFPGRFSGRQFSNSRSEMNVSTLELGDSALYLCASSLAGGFIYEQYFGPGTRLTVT.

The rearrangement uses TRBV29-1 and TRBJ1-5, with D maybe TRBD1 (6 bases). V lost 8 bases, J lost 6 bases, and 17 bases lay in between. This CDR3 region has 13 residues. The germline V gene encodes CDR1 SQVTM and CDR2 ANQGSEA. CDR3 coding DNA: TGCAGCACCTCACAGGGATGGGGTCAGCCCCAGCATTTT. It codes for CSTSQGWGQPQHF.

The CDR3: CAWSTGQAEAFF. In DNA, the CDR3 is TGTGCCTGGAGTACAGGGCAGGCTGAAGCTTTCTTT. This chain connects TRBV30 to TRBJ1-1; D may be TRBD1 (6 bases). Germline assignment: CDR1 GTSNPN and CDR2 SVGIG (reference sequence). This CDR3 is 12 amino acids long. V was cut by 2 bases and J by 6 bases, with 10 bases left in between.

This rearrangement joins TRBV30 to TRBJ1-5; D uncertain. Per the germline V gene, CDR1 is GTSNPN and CDR2 is SVGIG (reference sequence). The CDR3 has 18 residues. V lost 0 bases and J 1 base, leaving 19 bases between the germline ends. The CDR3 loop is CAWSVSDAKTMSNQPQHF. As DNA, the CDR3 is TGTGCCTGGAGTGTATCGGACGCCAAAACGATGAGCAATCAGCCCCAGCATTTT.

The count of this clone is one. V and J are TRBV5-6 and TRBJ2-1; D might be TRBD1 or TRBD2, each matching 5 bases. CDR3 length: 12 amino acids. The germline V gene has CDR1 SGHDT and CDR2 YYEEEE. Between the trimmed V and J ends, which lost 4 bases and 14 bases, there was a span of 16 bases. DNA of the CDR3: TGTGCCAGCAGCGGCGTTTCGAGGGGAGAGTTCTTC. It translates to CASSGVSRGEFF.

The chain recombines TRBV30 with TRBJ2-3; 10 bases map to TRBD2. This CDR3 contains 13 residues. Losses at the gene ends were 8 bases for V and 4 bases for J; bases not matched to a gene: 6. Germline assignment: CDR1 GTSNPN and CDR2 SVGIG (reference sequence). The CDR3 coding sequence is TGTGCCGGGGCTAGCGGGAGCGCAGATACGCAGTATTTT. It encodes CAGASGSADTQYF.

The V and J genes are TRBV27 and TRBJ2-7; D unclear. The CDR3 covers 13 residues. The V gene's germline CDR1 is MNHEY and CDR2 SMNVEV (reference sequence). The germline V and J ends were trimmed by 2 bases and 9 bases, with 14 bases remaining between them. The DNA for the CDR3 is TGTGCCAGCAGTTTAACACCCCGTTTGGGGCAGTACTTC. It codes for CASSLTPRLGQYF.

This clone is a singleton in its sample. CDR3 bases: TGTGCCAGCAGCCCTGCGGTAACTAGCGGAGCGATCAATGAGCAGTTCTTC. Amino acid sequence: CASSPAVTSGAINEQFF. The chain uses TRBV5-4 and TRBJ2-1; 8 bases line up with TRBD2. Looked up from germline, CDR1 is SGHNT and CDR2 is YYREEE (reference sequence). The CDR3 length is 17 residues. Losses at the gene ends were 4 bases for V and 6 bases for J; bases not matched to a gene: 15.

The gene calls are TRBV5-5 and TRBJ1-1, with D unresolved. The CDR3 runs 13 residues. Germline loops: CDR1 SGHKS, CDR2 YYEKEE (reference sequence). V was shortened by 0 bases and J by 9 bases, with 12 bases between the two germline ends. The CDR3, as DNA: TGTGCCAGCAGCTTGGAGGCGCGGGTTAAAGCTTTCTTT. Amino acids: CASSLEARVKAFF. Supplemented by reference TRBV5-5 and TRBJ1-1, the full variable domain reads DAGVTQSPTHLIKTRGQQVTLRCSPISGHKSVSWYQQVLGQGPQFIFQYYEKEERGRGNFPDRFSARQFPNYSSELNVNALLLGDSALYLCASSLEARVKAFFGQGTRLTVV.

This rearrangement joins TRBV27 to TRBJ2-4, with D possibly being TRBD1 or TRBD2 (5 bases each). The CDR3 length is 15 residues. Trimming removed 4 bases from V and 3 bases from J, with 13 bases in between. Germline loops: CDR1 MNHEY, CDR2 SMNVEV (reference sequence). CDR3 DNA: TGTGCCAGCAGTTCCGATCTGGGACGCAAAAACATTCAGTACTTC. Translated, it gives CASSSDLGRKNIQYF.